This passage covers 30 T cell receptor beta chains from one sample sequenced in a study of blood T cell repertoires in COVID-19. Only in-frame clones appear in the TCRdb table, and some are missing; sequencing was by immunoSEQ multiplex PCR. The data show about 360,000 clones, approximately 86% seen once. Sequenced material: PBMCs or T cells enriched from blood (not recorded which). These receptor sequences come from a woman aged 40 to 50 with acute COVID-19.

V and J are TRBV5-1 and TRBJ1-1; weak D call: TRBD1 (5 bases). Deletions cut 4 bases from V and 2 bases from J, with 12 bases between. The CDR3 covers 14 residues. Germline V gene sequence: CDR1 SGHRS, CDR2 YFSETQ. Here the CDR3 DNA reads TGCGCCAGCAGCCTTCAGGGAGGAAACACTGAAGCTTTCTTT. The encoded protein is CASSLQGGNTEAFF.

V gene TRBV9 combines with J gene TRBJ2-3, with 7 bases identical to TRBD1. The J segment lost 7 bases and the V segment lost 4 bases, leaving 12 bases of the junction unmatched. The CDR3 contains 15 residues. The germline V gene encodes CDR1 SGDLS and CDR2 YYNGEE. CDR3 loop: CASSLFTGVENTQYF. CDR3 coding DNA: TGTGCCAGCAGCCTATTTACAGGGGTGGAAAATACGCAGTATTTT.

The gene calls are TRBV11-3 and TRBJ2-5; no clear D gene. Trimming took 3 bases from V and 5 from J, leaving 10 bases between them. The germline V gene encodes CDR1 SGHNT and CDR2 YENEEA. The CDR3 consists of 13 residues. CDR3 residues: CASSLRSWETQYF. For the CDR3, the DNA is TGTGCCAGCAGCTTGCGGTCGTGGGAGACCCAGTACTTC.

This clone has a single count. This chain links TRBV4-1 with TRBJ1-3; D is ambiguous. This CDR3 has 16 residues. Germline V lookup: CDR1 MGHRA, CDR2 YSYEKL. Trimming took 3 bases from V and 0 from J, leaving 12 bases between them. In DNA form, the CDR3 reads TGCGCCAGCAGCCAGAGTGAAAATCACTCTGGAAACACCATATATTTT. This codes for CASSQSENHSGNTIYF.

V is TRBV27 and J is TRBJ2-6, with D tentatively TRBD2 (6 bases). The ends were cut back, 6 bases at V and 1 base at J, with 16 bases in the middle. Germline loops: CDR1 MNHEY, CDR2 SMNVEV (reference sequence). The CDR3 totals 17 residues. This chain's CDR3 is CASRSGTGRSGANVLTF. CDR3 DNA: TGTGCCAGCAGATCCGGGACTGGTAGATCTGGGGCCAACGTCCTGACTTTC. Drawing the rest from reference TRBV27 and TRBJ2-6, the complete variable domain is EAQVTQNPRYLITVTGKKLTVTCSQNMNHEYMSWYRQDPGLGLRQIYYSMNVEVTDKGDVPEGYKVSRKEKRNFPLILESPSPNQTSLYFCASRSGTGRSGANVLTFGAGSRLTVL.

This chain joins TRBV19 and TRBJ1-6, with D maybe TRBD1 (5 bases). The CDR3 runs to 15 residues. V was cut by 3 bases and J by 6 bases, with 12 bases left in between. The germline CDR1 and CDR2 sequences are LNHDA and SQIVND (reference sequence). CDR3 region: CASSILGGVNSPLHF. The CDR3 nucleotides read TGTGCCAGTAGTATTTTAGGAGGGGTTAATTCACCCCTCCACTTT.

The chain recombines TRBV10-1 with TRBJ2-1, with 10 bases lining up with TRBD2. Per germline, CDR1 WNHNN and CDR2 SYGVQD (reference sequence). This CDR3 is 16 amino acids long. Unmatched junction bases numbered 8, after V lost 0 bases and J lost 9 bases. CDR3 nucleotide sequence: TGCGCCAGCAGTGAGTCGAGAGCGGGGGGGGCCAGTGAGCAGTTCTTC. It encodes CASSESRAGGASEQFF.

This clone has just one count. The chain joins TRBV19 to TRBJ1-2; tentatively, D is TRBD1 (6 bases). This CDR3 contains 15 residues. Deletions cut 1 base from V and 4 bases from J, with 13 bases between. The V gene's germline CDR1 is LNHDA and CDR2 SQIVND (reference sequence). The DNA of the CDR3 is TGTGCCAGTAGTATAGCCCCCCAGGGGAGCTATGGCTACACCTTC. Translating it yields CASSIAPQGSYGYTF.

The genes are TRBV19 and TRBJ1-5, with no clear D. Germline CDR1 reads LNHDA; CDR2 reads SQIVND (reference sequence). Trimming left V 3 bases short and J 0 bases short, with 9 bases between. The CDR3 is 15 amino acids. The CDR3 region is CASSMSRNSNQPQHF. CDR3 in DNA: TGTGCCAGTAGTATGAGCAGGAATAGCAATCAGCCCCAGCATTTT.

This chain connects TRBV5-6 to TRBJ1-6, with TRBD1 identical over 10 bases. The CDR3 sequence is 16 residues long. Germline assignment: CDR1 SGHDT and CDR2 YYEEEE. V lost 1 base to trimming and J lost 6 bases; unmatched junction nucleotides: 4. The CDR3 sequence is CASSLMGQGFNSPLHF. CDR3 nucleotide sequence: TGTGCCAGCAGCTTGATGGGACAGGGGTTTAATTCACCCCTCCACTTT.

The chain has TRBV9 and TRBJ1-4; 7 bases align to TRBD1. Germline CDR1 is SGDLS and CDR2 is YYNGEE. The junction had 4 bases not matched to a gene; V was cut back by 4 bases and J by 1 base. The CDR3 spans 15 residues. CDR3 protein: CASSRGQGTNEKLFF. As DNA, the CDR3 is TGTGCCAGCAGCAGGGGGCAGGGAACTAATGAAAAACTGTTTTTT.

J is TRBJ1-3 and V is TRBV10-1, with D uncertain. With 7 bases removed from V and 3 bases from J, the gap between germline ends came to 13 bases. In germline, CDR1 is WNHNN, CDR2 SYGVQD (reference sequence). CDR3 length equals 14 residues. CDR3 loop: CASNSEIIGNTIYF. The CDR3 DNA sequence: TGCGCCAGCAATTCGGAGATAATTGGAAACACCATATATTTT.

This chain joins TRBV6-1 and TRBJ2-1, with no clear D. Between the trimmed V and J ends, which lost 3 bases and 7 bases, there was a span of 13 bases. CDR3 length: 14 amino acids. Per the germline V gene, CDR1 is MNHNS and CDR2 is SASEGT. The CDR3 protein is CASSDSRVGNEQFF. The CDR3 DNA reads TGTGCCAGCAGTGATTCTCGGGTGGGTAATGAGCAGTTCTTC.

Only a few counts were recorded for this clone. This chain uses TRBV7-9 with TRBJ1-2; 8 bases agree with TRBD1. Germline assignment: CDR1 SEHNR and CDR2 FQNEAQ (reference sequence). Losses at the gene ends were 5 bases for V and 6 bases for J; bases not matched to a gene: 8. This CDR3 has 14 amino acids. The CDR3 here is CASSGQGTVDGYTF. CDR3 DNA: TGTGCCAGCAGCGGACAGGGAACTGTAGATGGCTACACCTTC. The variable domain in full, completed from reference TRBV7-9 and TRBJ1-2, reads DTGVSQNPRHKITKRGQNVTFRCDPISEHNRLYWYRQTLGQGPEFLTYFQNEAQLEKSRLLSDRFSAERPKGSFSTLEIQRTEQGDSAMYLCASSGQGTVDGYTFGSGTRLTVV.

The CDR3 sequence is CASSPWQVQETQYF. CDR3 DNA sequence: TGTGCCAGCTCACCGTGGCAAGTCCAAGAGACCCAGTACTTC. This chain connects TRBV18 to TRBJ2-5; D remains ambiguous. The CDR3 contains 14 residues. Trimming removed 3 bases from V and 1 base from J, with 9 bases in between. Germline V gene lookup returns CDR1 KGHSH and CDR2 LQKENI.

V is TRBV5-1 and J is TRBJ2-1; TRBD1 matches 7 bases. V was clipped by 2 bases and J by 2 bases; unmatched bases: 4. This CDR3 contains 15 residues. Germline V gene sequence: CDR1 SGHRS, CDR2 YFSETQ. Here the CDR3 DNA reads TGCGCCAGCAGCTTAGGAGACAGGGCCTACAATGAGCAGTTCTTC. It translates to CASSLGDRAYNEQFF.

For the CDR3, the DNA is TGCGCCAGCAGCTTGGACAGGGGGCAAGATGGCTACACCTTC. Encoded protein: CASSLDRGQDGYTF. This chain joins TRBV5-1 and TRBJ1-2; 9 nucleotides match TRBD1. Germline loops: CDR1 SGHRS, CDR2 YFSETQ. The CDR3 runs 14 residues. The V segment lost 0 bases and the J segment 6 bases; nucleotides outside the gene matches: 3.

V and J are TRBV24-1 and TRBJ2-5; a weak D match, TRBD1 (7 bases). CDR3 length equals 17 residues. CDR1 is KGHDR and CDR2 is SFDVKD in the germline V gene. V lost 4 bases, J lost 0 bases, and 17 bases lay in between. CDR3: CATSDPLAGGYQETQYF. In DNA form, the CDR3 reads TGTGCCACCAGTGACCCCCTGGCAGGGGGGTACCAAGAGACCCAGTACTTC.

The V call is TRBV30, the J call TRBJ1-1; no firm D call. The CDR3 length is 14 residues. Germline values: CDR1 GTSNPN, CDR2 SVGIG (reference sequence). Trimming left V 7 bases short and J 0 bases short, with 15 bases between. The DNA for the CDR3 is TGTGCCTCCTCCGGAGGCGTTATGAACACTGAAGCTTTCTTT. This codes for CASSGGVMNTEAFF.

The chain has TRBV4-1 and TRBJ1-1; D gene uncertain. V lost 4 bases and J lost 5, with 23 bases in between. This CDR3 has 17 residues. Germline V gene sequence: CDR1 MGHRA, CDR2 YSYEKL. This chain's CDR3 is CASSPKTLRGRGTEAFF. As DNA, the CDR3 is TGCGCCAGCAGCCCAAAAACCCTCCGGGGAAGAGGGACTGAAGCTTTCTTT.

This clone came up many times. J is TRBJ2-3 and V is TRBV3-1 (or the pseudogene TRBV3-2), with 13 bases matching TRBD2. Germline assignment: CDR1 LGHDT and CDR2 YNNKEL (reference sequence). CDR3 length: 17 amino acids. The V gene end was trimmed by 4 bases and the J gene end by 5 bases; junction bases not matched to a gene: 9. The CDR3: CASSLTALAGGRDTQYF. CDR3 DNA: TGTGCCAGCAGCCTAACCGCACTAGCGGGGGGGCGAGATACGCAGTATTTT.

CDR3 in amino acids: CASSMGRTYEQYF. The DNA for the CDR3 is TGTGCCAGTAGTATGGGCAGAACCTACGAGCAGTACTTC. The rearrangement links TRBV19 to TRBJ2-7, with unresolved D. In germline, CDR1 is LNHDA, CDR2 SQIVND (reference sequence). CDR3 length: 13 amino acids. V dropped 3 bases and J dropped 2 bases, with 8 bases sitting between them.

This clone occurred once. The CDR3: CASSPFPQTTNEKLFF. CDR3 in DNA: TGCGCCAGCAGCCCTTTCCCCCAGACAACTAATGAAAAACTGTTTTTT. V and J are TRBV4-1 and TRBJ1-4; D remains ambiguous. This CDR3 comprises 16 residues. Trimming removed 4 bases from V and 0 bases from J, with 12 bases in between. Germline CDR1 and CDR2: MGHRA and YSYEKL.

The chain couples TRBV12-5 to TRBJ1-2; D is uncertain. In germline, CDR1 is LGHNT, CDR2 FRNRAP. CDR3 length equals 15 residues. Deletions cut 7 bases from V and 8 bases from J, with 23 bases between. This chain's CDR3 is CASAPPAGQWEGYTF. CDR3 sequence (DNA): TGTGCTAGTGCCCCCCCGGCCGGGCAGTGGGAGGGCTACACCTTC.

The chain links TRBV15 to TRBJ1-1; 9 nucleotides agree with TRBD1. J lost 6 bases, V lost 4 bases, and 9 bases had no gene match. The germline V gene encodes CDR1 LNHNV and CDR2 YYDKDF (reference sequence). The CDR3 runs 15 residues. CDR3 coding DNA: TGTGCCACCAGCATTTGGGGACAGGGAATCTCTGAAGCTTTCTTT. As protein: CATSIWGQGISEAFF.

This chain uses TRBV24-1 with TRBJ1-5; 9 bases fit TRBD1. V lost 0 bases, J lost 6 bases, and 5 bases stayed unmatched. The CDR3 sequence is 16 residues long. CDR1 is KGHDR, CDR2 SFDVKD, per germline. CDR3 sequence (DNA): TGTGCCACCAGTGATTTGGGGACAGGGTCGAGTCAGCCCCAGCATTTT. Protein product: CATSDLGTGSSQPQHF.

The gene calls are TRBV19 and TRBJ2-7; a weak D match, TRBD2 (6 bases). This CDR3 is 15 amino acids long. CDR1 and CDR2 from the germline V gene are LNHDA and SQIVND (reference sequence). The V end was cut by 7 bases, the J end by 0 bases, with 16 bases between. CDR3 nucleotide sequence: TGTGCCAGTACTCCGGGTGTGGGAGGCTCCTACGAGCAGTACTTC. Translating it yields CASTPGVGGSYEQYF.

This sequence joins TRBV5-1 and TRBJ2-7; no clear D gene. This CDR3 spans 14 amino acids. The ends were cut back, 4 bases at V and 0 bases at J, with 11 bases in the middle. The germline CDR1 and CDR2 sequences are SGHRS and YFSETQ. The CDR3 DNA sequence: TGCGCCAGCAGCATCGTACTGAGCTCCTACGAGCAGTACTTC. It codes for CASSIVLSSYEQYF.

The CDR3 coding sequence is TGTGCCAGCAGCTTAGGATCCACAGGGGTCCCCCACGAGCAGTACTTC. Its translation: CASSLGSTGVPHEQYF. This chain uses TRBV11-3 with TRBJ2-7; TRBD1 aligns across 7 bases. Germline trimming cut 1 base from V and 5 bases from J; bases unmatched to any gene: 11. Germline CDR1 SGHNT, CDR2 YENEEA. The CDR3 runs 16 residues.

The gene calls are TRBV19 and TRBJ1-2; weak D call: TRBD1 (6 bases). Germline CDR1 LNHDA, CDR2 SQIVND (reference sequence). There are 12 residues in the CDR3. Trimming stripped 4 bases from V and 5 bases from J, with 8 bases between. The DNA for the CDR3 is TGTGCCAGTAGTAAAGGACAGTATGGCTACACCTTC. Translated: CASSKGQYGYTF.